This TCR beta chain came from a study of blood T cell repertoires in COVID-19. Turning to the study itself: The origin of the acute and convalescent COVID-19 samples was the United States, Italy and Spain. PBMCs, B-cell-depleted T cells, or T cells were the source of the cDNA or gDNA that made up the material.

V dropped 5 bases and J dropped 5 bases, with 18 bases sitting between them. The CDR3 is 16 amino acids. The germline V gene encodes CDR1 LNHNV and CDR2 YYDKDF (reference sequence). Authors' data handling: Amplification from reference gene primers served as the basis for estimated nucleated cell counts. Using immunoSEQ multiplex PCR, the repertoire was profiled, and TCRdb retains in-frame clones only, with some absent. V, J and clone size derive from that table, while D and trimming were established from the DNA sequence. Seen here are over 55,000 clones, 87% observed once, and the top ten hold 6.5% to 9.5%.

Sequenced material: peripheral blood. The origin of this receptor is a man between 50 and 59 years old with active COVID-19. The chain links TRBV15 to TRBJ1-4; TRBD1 might be the D (5 bases). The CDR3 reads CATSGATTAWNEKLFF. The CDR3 coding sequence is TGTGCCACCAGCGGAGCCACGACAGCCTGGAATGAAAAACTGTTTTTT. Drawing the rest from reference TRBV15 and TRBJ1-4, the complete variable domain is DAMVIQNPRYQVTQFGKPVTLSCSQTLNHNVMYWYQQKSSQAPKLLFHYYDKDFNNEADTPDNFQSRRPNTSFCFLDIRSPGLGDTAMYLCATSGATTAWNEKLFFGSGTQLSVL.